A selection of T cell receptor beta chains follows, all from one sample in a study of a mutant IDH1 vaccine in newly diagnosed glioma. Generated by immunoSEQ multiplex PCR, the TCRdb table keeps only in-frame clones and is missing some. The data contain about 36,000 clones, roughly 76% of them singletons. These TCRs' antigens remain unknown. The sequences come from PBMCs, collected from a glioma patient whose treatment included an IDH1 peptide vaccine. All receptors derive from a man aged 50 to 59 with glioma. Both conserved end residues are part of each CDR3. A D gene is named only where the DNA matches it firmly. Rows give clone size only sometimes, using once, few, many, or a class for an expanded clone.

clone_size: NA; v_call: TRBV5-6; j_call: TRBJ2-7; d_call: TRBD1; cdr3_nt: TGTGCCAGCAGCTTGGTGGGACAGAGCTCCTACGAGCAGTACTTC; cdr3_aa: CASSLVGQSSYEQYF
clone_size: few; v_call: TRBV6-1; j_call: TRBJ1-2; d_call: NA; cdr3_nt: TGTGCCAGCAGTGCGGAGGGAGCTCTAAATGGCTACACCTTC; cdr3_aa: CASSAEGALNGYTF
clone_size: NA; v_call: TRBV29-1; j_call: TRBJ1-2; d_call: NA; cdr3_nt: TGCAGCGTTGAAGATCGGGGCAGGGGAATGAATGGCTACACCTTC; cdr3_aa: CSVEDRGRGMNGYTF
clone_size: NA; v_call: TRBV7-2; j_call: TRBJ1-5; d_call: NA; cdr3_nt: TGTGCCAGCAGCTTAGCGTCCGGGGGAACACAGCCCCAGCATTTT; cdr3_aa: CASSLASGGTQPQHF
clone_size: NA; v_call: TRBV9; j_call: TRBJ2-1; d_call: NA; cdr3_nt: TGTGCCAGCAGCGTAGAAAGGGGGACCTACAATGAGCAGTTCTTC; cdr3_aa: CASSVERGTYNEQFF
clone_size: NA; v_call: TRBV2; j_call: TRBJ2-4; d_call: NA; cdr3_nt: TGTGCCACAACAGGTACCAAAAACATTCAGTACTTC; cdr3_aa: CATTGTKNIQYF
clone_size: NA; v_call: TRBV11-1; j_call: TRBJ2-7; d_call: NA; cdr3_nt: TGTGCCAGCAGCCACCCGGGACTCGGGAGAGGGGAGCAGTACTTC; cdr3_aa: CASSHPGLGRGEQYF
clone_size: NA; v_call: TRBV19; j_call: TRBJ1-2; d_call: TRBD1; cdr3_nt: TGTGCCAGTAGTACACGGACAGGCTTTAACTATGGCTACACCTTC; cdr3_aa: CASSTRTGFNYGYTF
clone_size: NA; v_call: TRBV27; j_call: TRBJ1-6; d_call: TRBD1; cdr3_nt: TGTGCCAGCAGTTTATCTACAGGGGGCAACTCACCCCTCCACTTT; cdr3_aa: CASSLSTGGNSPLHF
clone_size: NA; v_call: TRBV28; j_call: TRBJ1-2; d_call: NA; cdr3_nt: TGTGCCAGCAGACCCTACGGAGACTATGGCTACACCTTC; cdr3_aa: CASRPYGDYGYTF
clone_size: NA; v_call: TRBV21-1; j_call: TRBJ2-2; d_call: NA; cdr3_nt: TGTGCCAGCAGCACCCCGCACGGGTTGCGGGATTTTTCCGGGGAGCTGTTTTTT; cdr3_aa: CASSTPHGLRDFSGELFF
clone_size: once; v_call: TRBV4-1; j_call: TRBJ1-2; d_call: NA; cdr3_nt: TGCGCCAGCAGCCAAGGACGGCAAGCTAACTATGGCTACACCTTC; cdr3_aa: CASSQGRQANYGYTF
clone_size: NA; v_call: TRBV5-5; j_call: TRBJ2-5; d_call: NA; cdr3_nt: TGTGCCAGCAGCTTGGCTGGTGGGGGCCAAGAGACCCAGTACTTC; cdr3_aa: CASSLAGGGQETQYF
clone_size: NA; v_call: TRBV7-6; j_call: TRBJ2-7; d_call: TRBD2; cdr3_nt: TGTGCCAGCAGCTTAAAAGCGGGAGGGCCGTACGAGCAGTACTTC; cdr3_aa: CASSLKAGGPYEQYF
clone_size: NA; v_call: TRBV2; j_call: TRBJ1-1; d_call: NA; cdr3_nt: TGTGCCAGCAGTGTCCGGGAGGACACTGAAGCTTTCTTT; cdr3_aa: CASSVREDTEAFF
clone_size: NA; v_call: TRBV14; j_call: TRBJ1-1; d_call: NA; cdr3_nt: TGTGCCAGCAGCCCCGTGGGGGGCAACACTGAAGCTTTCTTT; cdr3_aa: CASSPVGGNTEAFF
clone_size: NA; v_call: TRBV11-3; j_call: TRBJ2-5; d_call: NA; cdr3_nt: TGTGCCAGCAGCTTCTCAGGGTTTGAGACCCAGTACTTC; cdr3_aa: CASSFSGFETQYF
clone_size: NA; v_call: TRBV7-6; j_call: TRBJ2-5; d_call: NA; cdr3_nt: TGTGCCAGCAGCTTAATGGCGGGCCAAGAGACCCAGTACTTC; cdr3_aa: CASSLMAGQETQYF
clone_size: NA; v_call: TRBV5-1; j_call: TRBJ2-6; d_call: NA; cdr3_nt: TGCGCCAGCAGCCCAGCCGGGACATTTAGCTCTGGGGCCAACGTCCTGACTTTC; cdr3_aa: CASSPAGTFSSGANVLTF
clone_size: once; v_call: TRBV23-1; j_call: TRBJ2-2; d_call: NA; cdr3_nt: TGCGCCAGCAGTCAGGGCGGAACCGGGGAGCTGTTTTTT; cdr3_aa: CASSQGGTGELFF
clone_size: NA; v_call: TRBV2; j_call: TRBJ2-2; d_call: NA; cdr3_nt: TGTGCCAGCAGCCTCCTGGGTGTGACCGGGGAGCTGTTTTTT; cdr3_aa: CASSLLGVTGELFF
clone_size: NA; v_call: TRBV5-4; j_call: TRBJ2-1; d_call: NA; cdr3_nt: TGTGCCAGCAGCTTAAGAGTGGGACCTTACAATGAGCAGTTCTTC; cdr3_aa: CASSLRVGPYNEQFF
clone_size: NA; v_call: TRBV9; j_call: TRBJ2-3; d_call: NA; cdr3_nt: TGTGCCAGCAGCGTAGAGGTTTTCACAGATACGCAGTATTTT; cdr3_aa: CASSVEVFTDTQYF
clone_size: NA; v_call: TRBV6-1; j_call: TRBJ1-5; d_call: NA; cdr3_nt: TGTGCCAGCAGTGAAAACACTAGCAATCAGCCCCAGCATTTT; cdr3_aa: CASSENTSNQPQHF
clone_size: NA; v_call: TRBV5-8; j_call: TRBJ1-5; d_call: NA; cdr3_nt: TGTGCCAGCAGCACAGGGTCGTATCAGCCCCAGCATTTT; cdr3_aa: CASSTGSYQPQHF
clone_size: NA; v_call: TRBV6-5; j_call: TRBJ1-1; d_call: TRBD1; cdr3_nt: TGTGCCAGCAGTCGCTTCGGACAGGGGAACACTGAAGCTTTCTTT; cdr3_aa: CASSRFGQGNTEAFF
clone_size: NA; v_call: TRBV29-1; j_call: TRBJ1-1; d_call: NA; cdr3_nt: TGCAGCGTGAGGCCCTCGAACACTGAAGCTTTCTTT; cdr3_aa: CSVRPSNTEAFF
clone_size: NA; v_call: TRBV5-1; j_call: TRBJ2-7; d_call: NA; cdr3_nt: TGCGCCAGCAGCTTGGTTCGGGGGTACGAGCAGTACTTC; cdr3_aa: CASSLVRGYEQYF
clone_size: NA; v_call: TRBV19; j_call: TRBJ1-5; d_call: NA; cdr3_nt: TGTGCCAGTAGCCCAGGGAATAGCAATCAGCCCCAGCATTTT; cdr3_aa: CASSPGNSNQPQHF
clone_size: once; v_call: TRBV19; j_call: TRBJ2-3; d_call: NA; cdr3_nt: TGTGCCAGTACCACTGGAGGAGGGTCAGATACGCAGTATTTT; cdr3_aa: CASTTGGGSDTQYF
clone_size: NA; v_call: TRBV2; j_call: TRBJ2-3; d_call: NA; cdr3_nt: TGTGCCAGCATGGAGGATACGCAGTATTTT; cdr3_aa: CASMEDTQYF
clone_size: NA; v_call: TRBV27; j_call: TRBJ2-7; d_call: NA; cdr3_nt: TGTGCCAGCAGTTTATGGGGGATGCAGGGCGAGCAGTACTTC; cdr3_aa: CASSLWGMQGEQYF
clone_size: NA; v_call: TRBV6-5; j_call: TRBJ2-1; d_call: TRBD1; cdr3_nt: TGTGCCAGCAGTGCAGACAGGGAAGCCTACAATGAGCAGTTCTTC; cdr3_aa: CASSADREAYNEQFF
clone_size: NA; v_call: TRBV5-4; j_call: TRBJ1-1; d_call: TRBD1; cdr3_nt: TGTGCCAGCAGCTGGGACAGGAACACTGAAGCTTTCTTT; cdr3_aa: CASSWDRNTEAFF
clone_size: once; v_call: TRBV7-9; j_call: TRBJ2-7; d_call: NA; cdr3_nt: TGTGCCAGCAGCTCACAGGACAGCGACGAGCAGTACTTC; cdr3_aa: CASSSQDSDEQYF
clone_size: NA; v_call: TRBV15; j_call: TRBJ2-3; d_call: TRBD2; cdr3_nt: TGTGCCACCACCTCTCGGGCGACTAGCGGGAGGACAGATACGCAGTATTTT; cdr3_aa: CATTSRATSGRTDTQYF
clone_size: NA; v_call: TRBV6-1; j_call: TRBJ2-1; d_call: NA; cdr3_nt: TGTGCCAGCGAGCGGGCCCTTTACAATGAGCAGTTCTTC; cdr3_aa: CASERALYNEQFF
clone_size: once; v_call: TRBV18; j_call: TRBJ2-1; d_call: NA; cdr3_nt: TGTGCCAGCTCACCCGTTGGGGTCGGTGAGCAGTTCTTC; cdr3_aa: CASSPVGVGEQFF
clone_size: NA; v_call: TRBV7-9; j_call: TRBJ2-7; d_call: TRBD1; cdr3_nt: TGTGCCAGCAGCGTCACACCGGGACAGGGGGCCTACGAGCAGTACTTC; cdr3_aa: CASSVTPGQGAYEQYF
clone_size: NA; v_call: TRBV4-1; j_call: TRBJ2-1; d_call: NA; cdr3_nt: TGCGCCAGCAGCCAAGGAGCGGGTGTCTTCTACAATGAGCAGTTCTTC; cdr3_aa: CASSQGAGVFYNEQFF
clone_size: few; v_call: TRBV14; j_call: TRBJ1-1; d_call: NA; cdr3_nt: TGTGCCAGCAGCGCGGACAGAAGGACTGAAGCTTTCTTT; cdr3_aa: CASSADRRTEAFF
clone_size: NA; v_call: TRBV5-5; j_call: TRBJ1-5; d_call: NA; cdr3_nt: TGTGCCAGCAGCTTGAGAAGAAATCAGCCCCAGCATTTT; cdr3_aa: CASSLRRNQPQHF
clone_size: NA; v_call: TRBV18; j_call: TRBJ1-1; d_call: NA; cdr3_nt: TGTGCCAGCTCACCGGCAGGGGCTGAAGCTTTCTTT; cdr3_aa: CASSPAGAEAFF
clone_size: NA; v_call: TRBV7-6; j_call: TRBJ2-7; d_call: TRBD2; cdr3_nt: TGTGCCAGCAGCCGGGGGGGGGCGACCACCTACGAGCAGTACTTC; cdr3_aa: CASSRGGATTYEQYF
clone_size: once; v_call: TRBV9; j_call: TRBJ2-5; d_call: NA; cdr3_nt: TGTGCCAGCAGCCTAGCCTCCAGGGAGACCCAGTACTTC; cdr3_aa: CASSLASRETQYF